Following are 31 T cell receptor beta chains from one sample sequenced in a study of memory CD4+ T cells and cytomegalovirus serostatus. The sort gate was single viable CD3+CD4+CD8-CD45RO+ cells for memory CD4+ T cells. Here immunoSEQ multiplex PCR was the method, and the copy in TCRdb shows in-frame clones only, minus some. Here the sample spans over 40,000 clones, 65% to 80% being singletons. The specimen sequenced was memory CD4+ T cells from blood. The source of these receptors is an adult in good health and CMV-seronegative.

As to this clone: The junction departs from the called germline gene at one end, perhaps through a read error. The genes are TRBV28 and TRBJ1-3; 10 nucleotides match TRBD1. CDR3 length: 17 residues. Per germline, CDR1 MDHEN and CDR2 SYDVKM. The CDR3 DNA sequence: TGTGCCAGCAGTCTATGGACAGGGGGGGGCTCTGGAAACACCATATATTTT. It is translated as CASSLWTGGGSGNTIYF.

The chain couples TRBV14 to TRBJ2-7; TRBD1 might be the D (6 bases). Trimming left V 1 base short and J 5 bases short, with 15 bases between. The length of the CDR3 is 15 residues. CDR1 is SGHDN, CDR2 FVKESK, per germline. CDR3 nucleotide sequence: TGTGCCAGCAGCCAAGGCCAGGGGATGTTCCACGAGCAGTACTTC. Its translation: CASSQGQGMFHEQYF.

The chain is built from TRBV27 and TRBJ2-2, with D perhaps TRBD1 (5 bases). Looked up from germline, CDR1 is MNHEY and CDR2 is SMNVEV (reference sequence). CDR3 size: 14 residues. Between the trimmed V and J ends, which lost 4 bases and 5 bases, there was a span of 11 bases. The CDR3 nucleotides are TGTGCCAGCAGTTCCGTGGACACGACCGGGGAGCTGTTTTTT. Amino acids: CASSSVDTTGELFF.

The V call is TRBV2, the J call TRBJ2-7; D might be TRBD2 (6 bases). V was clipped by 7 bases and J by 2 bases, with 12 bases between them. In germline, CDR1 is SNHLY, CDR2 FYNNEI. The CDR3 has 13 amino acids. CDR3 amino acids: CASKGGVTYEQYF. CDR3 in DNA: TGTGCCAGCAAAGGAGGGGTGACCTACGAGCAGTACTTC.

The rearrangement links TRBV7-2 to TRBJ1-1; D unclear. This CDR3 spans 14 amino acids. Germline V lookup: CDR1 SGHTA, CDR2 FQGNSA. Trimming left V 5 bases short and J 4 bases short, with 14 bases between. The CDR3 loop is CASSTVSRSTEAFF. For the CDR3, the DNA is TGTGCCAGCAGCACAGTGTCGCGTAGCACTGAAGCTTTCTTT.

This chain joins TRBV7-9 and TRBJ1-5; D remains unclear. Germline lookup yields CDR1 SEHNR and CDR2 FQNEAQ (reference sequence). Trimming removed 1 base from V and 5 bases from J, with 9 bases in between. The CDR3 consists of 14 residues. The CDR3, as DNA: TGTGCCAGCAGCTTAGAGGGTAGTCATCAGCCCCAGCATTTT. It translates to CASSLEGSHQPQHF. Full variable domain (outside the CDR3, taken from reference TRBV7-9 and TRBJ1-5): DTGVSQNPRHKITKRGQNVTFRCDPISEHNRLYWYRQTLGQGPEFLTYFQNEAQLEKSRLLSDRFSAERPKGSFSTLEIQRTEQGDSAMYLCASSLEGSHQPQHFGDGTRLSIL.

The CDR3 region is CASSSLRGNTEAFF. CDR3 DNA: TGTGCCAGCAGCTCCCTACGGGGGAACACTGAAGCTTTCTTT. The V and J genes are TRBV11-2 and TRBJ1-1; D gene ambiguous. The CDR3 covers 14 residues. V lost 4 bases, J lost 1 base, and 10 bases lay in between. Germline values: CDR1 SGHAT, CDR2 FQNNGV.

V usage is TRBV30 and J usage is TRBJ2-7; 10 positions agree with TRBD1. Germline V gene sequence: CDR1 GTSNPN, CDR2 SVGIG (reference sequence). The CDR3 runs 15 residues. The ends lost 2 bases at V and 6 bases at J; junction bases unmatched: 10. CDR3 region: CAWSPLYGTGAEQYF. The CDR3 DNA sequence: TGTGCCTGGAGTCCCCTCTACGGGACAGGGGCCGAGCAGTACTTC.

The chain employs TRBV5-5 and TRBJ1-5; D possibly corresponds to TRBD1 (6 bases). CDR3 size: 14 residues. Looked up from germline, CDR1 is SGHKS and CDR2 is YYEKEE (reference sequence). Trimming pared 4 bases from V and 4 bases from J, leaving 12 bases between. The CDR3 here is CASSRQAGNQPQHF. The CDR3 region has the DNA TGTGCCAGCAGCCGACAGGCGGGGAATCAGCCCCAGCATTTT.

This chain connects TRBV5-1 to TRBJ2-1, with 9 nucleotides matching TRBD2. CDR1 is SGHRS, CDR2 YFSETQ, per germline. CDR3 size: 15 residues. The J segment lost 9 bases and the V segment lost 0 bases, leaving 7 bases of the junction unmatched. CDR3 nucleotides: TGCGCCAGCAGCTTGGTGGCGGGGGGGCTCAGTGAGCAGTTCTTC. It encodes CASSLVAGGLSEQFF. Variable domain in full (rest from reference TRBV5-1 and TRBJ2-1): KAGVTQTPRYLIKTRGQQVTLSCSPISGHRSVSWYQQTPGQGLQFLFEYFSETQRNKGNFPGRFSGRQFSNSRSEMNVSTLELGDSALYLCASSLVAGGLSEQFFGPGTRLTVL.

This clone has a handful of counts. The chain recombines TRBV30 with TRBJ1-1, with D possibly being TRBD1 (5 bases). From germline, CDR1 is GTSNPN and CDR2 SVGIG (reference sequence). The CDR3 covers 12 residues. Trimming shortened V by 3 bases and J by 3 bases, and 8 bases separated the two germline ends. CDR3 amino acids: CAWRGGDTEAFF. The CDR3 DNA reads TGTGCCTGGAGGGGGGGGGACACTGAAGCTTTCTTT.

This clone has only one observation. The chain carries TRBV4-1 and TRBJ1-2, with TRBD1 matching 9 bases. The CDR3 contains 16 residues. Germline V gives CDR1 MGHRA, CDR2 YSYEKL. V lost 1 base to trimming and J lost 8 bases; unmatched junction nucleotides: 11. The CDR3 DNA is TGCGCCAGCAGCCAAGCCGGGACAGGGATCGGCGGGGGCTACACCTTC. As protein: CASSQAGTGIGGGYTF.

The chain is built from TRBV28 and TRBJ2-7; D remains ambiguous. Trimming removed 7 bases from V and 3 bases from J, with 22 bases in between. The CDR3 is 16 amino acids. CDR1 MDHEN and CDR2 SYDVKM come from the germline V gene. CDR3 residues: CASIKSPVSAHYEQYF. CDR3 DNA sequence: TGTGCCAGCATTAAGTCGCCGGTTTCAGCACACTACGAGCAGTACTTC.

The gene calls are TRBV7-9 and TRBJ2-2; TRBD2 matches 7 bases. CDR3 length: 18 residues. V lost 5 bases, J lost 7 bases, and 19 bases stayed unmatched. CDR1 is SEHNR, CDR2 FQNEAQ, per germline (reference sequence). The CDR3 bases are TGTGCCAGCAGCCCGAAGATACGACTAGCCGGTACACGCGGGGAGCTGTTTTTT. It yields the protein CASSPKIRLAGTRGELFF. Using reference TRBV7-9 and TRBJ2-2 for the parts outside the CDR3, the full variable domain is DTGVSQNPRHKITKRGQNVTFRCDPISEHNRLYWYRQTLGQGPEFLTYFQNEAQLEKSRLLSDRFSAERPKGSFSTLEIQRTEQGDSAMYLCASSPKIRLAGTRGELFFGEGSRLTVL.

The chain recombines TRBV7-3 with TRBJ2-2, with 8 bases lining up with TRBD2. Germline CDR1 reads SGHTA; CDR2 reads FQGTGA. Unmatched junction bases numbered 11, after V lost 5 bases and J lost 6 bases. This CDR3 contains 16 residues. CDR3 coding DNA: TGTGCCAGCAGCCAAACCGGGACTAGTCTGCCCGGGGAGCTGTTTTTT. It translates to CASSQTGTSLPGELFF.

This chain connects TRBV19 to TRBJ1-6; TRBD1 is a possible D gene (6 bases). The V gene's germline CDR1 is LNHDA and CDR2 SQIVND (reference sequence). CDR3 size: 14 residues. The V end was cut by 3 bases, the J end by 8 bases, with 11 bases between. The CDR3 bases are TGTGCCAGTAGTATGGACAGTACTTATTCACCCCTCCACTTT. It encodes CASSMDSTYSPLHF.

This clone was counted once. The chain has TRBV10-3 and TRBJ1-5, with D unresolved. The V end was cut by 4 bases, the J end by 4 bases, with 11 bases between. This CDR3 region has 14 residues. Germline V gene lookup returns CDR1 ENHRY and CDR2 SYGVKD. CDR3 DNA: TGTGCCATCAGTGGTTCGGCAGAGAATCAGCCCCAGCATTTT. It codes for CAISGSAENQPQHF.

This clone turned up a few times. The CDR3 protein is CASSVVPSSAHNEQFF. The DNA of the CDR3 is TGTGCCAGCAGCGTAGTCCCGTCCTCGGCCCACAATGAGCAGTTCTTC. The chain links TRBV9 to TRBJ2-1; D gene uncertain. Between the trimmed V and J ends, which lost 0 bases and 5 bases, there was a span of 15 bases. This CDR3 comprises 16 residues. Germline CDR1 is SGDLS and CDR2 is YYNGEE. The full variable domain, completed using reference TRBV9 and TRBJ2-1, is DSGVTQTPKHLITATGQRVTLRCSPRSGDLSVYWYQQSLDQGLQFLIQYYNGEERAKGNILERFSAQQFPDLHSELNLSSLELGDSALYFCASSVVPSSAHNEQFFGPGTRLTVL.

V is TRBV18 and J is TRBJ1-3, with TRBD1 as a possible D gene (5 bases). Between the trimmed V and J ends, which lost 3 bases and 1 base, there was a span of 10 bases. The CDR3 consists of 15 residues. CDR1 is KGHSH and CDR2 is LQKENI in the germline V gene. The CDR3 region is CASSPPGQSGNTIYF. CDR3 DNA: TGTGCCAGCTCACCGCCAGGACAATCTGGAAACACCATATATTTT.

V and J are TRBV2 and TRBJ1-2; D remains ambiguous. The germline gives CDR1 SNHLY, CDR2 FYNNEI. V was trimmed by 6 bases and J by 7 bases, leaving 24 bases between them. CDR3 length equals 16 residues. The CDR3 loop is CASRQWLRESRAGYTF. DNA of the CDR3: TGTGCCAGCAGACAATGGCTCCGGGAAAGTCGAGCTGGCTACACCTTC.

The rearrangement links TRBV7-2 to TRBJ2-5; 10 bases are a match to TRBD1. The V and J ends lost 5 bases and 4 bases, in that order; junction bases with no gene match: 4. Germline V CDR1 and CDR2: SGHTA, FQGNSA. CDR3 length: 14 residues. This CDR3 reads CASSDRGRLETQYF. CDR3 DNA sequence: TGTGCCAGCAGCGACAGGGGGCGGCTAGAGACCCAGTACTTC.

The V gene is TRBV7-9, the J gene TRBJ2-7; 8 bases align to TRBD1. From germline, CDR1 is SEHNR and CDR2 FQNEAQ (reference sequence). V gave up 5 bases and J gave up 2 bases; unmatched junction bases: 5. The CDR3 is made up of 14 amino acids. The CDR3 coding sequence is TGTGCCAGCAGCCCGGACAGGGTCCCCTACGAGCAGTACTTC. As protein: CASSPDRVPYEQYF.

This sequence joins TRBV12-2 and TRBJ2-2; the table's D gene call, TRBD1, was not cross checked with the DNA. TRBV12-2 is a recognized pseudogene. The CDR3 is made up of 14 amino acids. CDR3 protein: CASPRQGNTGELFF. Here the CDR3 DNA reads TGTGCAAGTCCACGGCAGGGCAACACCGGGGAGCTGTTTTTT.

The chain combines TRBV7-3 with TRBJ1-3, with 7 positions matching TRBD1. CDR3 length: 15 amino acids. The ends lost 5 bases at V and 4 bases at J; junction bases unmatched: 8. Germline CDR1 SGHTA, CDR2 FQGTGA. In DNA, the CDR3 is TGTGCCAGCAGCCGTGAGGGGGCACCCGGAAACACCATATATTTT. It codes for CASSREGAPGNTIYF.

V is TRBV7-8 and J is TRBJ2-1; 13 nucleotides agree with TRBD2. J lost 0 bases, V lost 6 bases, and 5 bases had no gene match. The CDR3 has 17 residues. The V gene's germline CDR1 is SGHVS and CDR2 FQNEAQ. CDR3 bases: TGTGCCAGCAGACTAGCGGGGGGGCCGGGCTCCTACAATGAGCAGTTCTTC. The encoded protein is CASRLAGGPGSYNEQFF.

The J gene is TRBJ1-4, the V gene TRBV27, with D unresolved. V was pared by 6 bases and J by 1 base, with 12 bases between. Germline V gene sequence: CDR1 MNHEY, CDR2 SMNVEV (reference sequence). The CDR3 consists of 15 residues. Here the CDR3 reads CASRSISRTNEKLFF. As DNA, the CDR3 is TGTGCCAGCAGGTCTATATCGCGAACTAATGAAAAACTGTTTTTT. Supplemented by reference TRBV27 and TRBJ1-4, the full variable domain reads EAQVTQNPRYLITVTGKKLTVTCSQNMNHEYMSWYRQDPGLGLRQIYYSMNVEVTDKGDVPEGYKVSRKEKRNFPLILESPSPNQTSLYFCASRSISRTNEKLFFGSGTQLSVL.

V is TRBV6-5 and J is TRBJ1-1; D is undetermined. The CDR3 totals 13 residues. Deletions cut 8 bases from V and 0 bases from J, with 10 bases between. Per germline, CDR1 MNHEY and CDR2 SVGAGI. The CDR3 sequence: CASSTSMNTEAFF. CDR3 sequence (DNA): TGTGCCAGCTCTACCTCTATGAACACTGAAGCTTTCTTT.

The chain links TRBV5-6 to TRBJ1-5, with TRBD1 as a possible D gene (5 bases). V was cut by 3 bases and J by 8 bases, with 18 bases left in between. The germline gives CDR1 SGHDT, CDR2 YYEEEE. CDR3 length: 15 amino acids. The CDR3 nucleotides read TGTGCCAGCAGCTCGGGACCGGGAAGGTCTAAGCCCCAGCATTTT. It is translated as CASSSGPGRSKPQHF.

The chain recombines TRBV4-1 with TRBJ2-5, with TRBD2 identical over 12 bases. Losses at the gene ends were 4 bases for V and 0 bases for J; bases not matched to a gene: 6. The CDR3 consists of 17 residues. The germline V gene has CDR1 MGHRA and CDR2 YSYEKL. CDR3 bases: TGCGCCAGCAGCCCGACTAGCGGGGGCGAGTACCAAGAGACCCAGTACTTC. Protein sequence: CASSPTSGGEYQETQYF.

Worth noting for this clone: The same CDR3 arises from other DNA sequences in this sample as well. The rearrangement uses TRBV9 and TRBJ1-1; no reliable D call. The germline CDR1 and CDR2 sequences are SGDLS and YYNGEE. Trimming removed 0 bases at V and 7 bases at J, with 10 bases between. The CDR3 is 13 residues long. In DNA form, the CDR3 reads TGTGCCAGCAGCGTAGGCCCCAGCGGTGAAGCTTTCTTT. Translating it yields CASSVGPSGEAFF.

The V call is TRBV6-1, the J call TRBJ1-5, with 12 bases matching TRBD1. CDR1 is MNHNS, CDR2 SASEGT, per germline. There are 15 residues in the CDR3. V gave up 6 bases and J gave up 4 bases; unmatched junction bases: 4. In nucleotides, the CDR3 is TGTGCCAGCAGGTGGGGACAGGGGGCGAATCAGCCCCAGCATTTT. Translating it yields CASRWGQGANQPQHF.